This TCR beta chain came from a study of CD8+ T cells in alopecia areata. The wider study: Transfer of skin from roughly 6-12-month-old C3H/HeJ graft donors with spontaneous alopecia was made to 7-10-week-old female C3H/HeJ mice. Study findings and constraints: Scalp data also include sequences from resident alphabeta T cells of normal skin. Shared TCR sequences were less clear between patients than in mice, possibly partly from HLA diversity. Clonality in lesional scalp, especially alopecia totalis/universalis, exceeded that of normal scalp.

The V gene's germline CDR1 is NSHNY and CDR2 SYGAGN. CDR3 length: 14 amino acids. A note on this clone: Its antigen is undetermined. Germline and genes here are mouse. The sequenced fragment ends 4 residues before the CDR3 boundary, so the rest is inferred from the germline J gene.

cDNA reverse transcribed from extracted RNA served as the sequencing template. This table comes from immunoSEQ multiplex PCR, and its TCRdb copy is limited to in-frame clones, with some not included. Observed in the sample are approximately 280,000 clones, none of them singletons. It was with CD4, CD8alpha, NKG2D, NKG2ACE and other markers that pooled cutaneous lymph node cells were sorted. The origin of this receptor is a C3H/HeJ mouse with alopecia areata. Mice of this strain are of MHC haplotype H2-k. The sequenced sample was CD4+ T cells sorted from a lymph node. The chain is built from TRBV13-1 and TRBJ2-4; 13 nucleotides line up with TRBD2. CDR3 residues: CASRDWGGSNTLYF. Incomplete CDR3 DNA: TGTGCCAGCAGGGACTGGGGGGGCAGTAAC.